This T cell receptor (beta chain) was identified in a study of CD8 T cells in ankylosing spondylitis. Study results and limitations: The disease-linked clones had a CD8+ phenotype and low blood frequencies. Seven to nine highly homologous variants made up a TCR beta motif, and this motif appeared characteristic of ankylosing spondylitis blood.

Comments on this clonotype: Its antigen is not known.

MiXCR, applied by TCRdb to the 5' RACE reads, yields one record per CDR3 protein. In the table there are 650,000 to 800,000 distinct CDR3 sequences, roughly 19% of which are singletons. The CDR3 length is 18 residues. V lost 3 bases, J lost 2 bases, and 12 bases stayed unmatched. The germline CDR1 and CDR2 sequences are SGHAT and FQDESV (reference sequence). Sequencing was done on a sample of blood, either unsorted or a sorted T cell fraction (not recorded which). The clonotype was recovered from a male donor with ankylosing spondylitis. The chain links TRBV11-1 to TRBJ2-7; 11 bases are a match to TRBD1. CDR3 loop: CASSFPDRGPGNAYEQYF. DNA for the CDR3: TGTGCCAGCAGCTTTCCGGACAGGGGGCCAGGAAATGCCTACGAGCAGTACTTC. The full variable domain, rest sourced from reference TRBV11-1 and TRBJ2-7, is EAEVAQSPRYKITEKSQAVAFWCDPISGHATLYWYRQILGQGPELLVQFQDESVVDDSQLPKDRFSAERLKGVDSTLKIQPAELGDSAMYLCASSFPDRGPGNAYEQYFGPGTRLTVT.